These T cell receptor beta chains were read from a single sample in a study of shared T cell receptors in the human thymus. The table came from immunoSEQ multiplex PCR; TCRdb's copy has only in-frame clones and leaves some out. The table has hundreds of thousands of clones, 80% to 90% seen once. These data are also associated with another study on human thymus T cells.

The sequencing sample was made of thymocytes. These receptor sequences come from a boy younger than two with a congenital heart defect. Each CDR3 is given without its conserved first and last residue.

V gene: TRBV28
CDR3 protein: ASSPYRLESYEQY

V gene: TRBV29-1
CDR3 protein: SVGDRGLGYT

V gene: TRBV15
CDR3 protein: ATSRDSGPNYGYT

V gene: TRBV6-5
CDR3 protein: ASSYPGDTEAF

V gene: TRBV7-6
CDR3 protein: ASSSSRGQREGLNEQY

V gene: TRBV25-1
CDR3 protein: ASREGTSGGNEQF

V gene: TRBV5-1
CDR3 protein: ASSILNSPGANVLT

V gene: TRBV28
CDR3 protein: ASSSPQQGNTGELF

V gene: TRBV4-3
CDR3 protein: ASSPHEAGGSTDTQY

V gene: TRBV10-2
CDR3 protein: ATRGLRISYNEQF

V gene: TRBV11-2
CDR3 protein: ASSSTPGRGDTEAF

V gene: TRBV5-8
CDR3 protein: ASNSQLAGTDTQY

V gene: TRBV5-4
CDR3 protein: ASDSHPADT

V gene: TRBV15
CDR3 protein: ATSGGLAGESYEQY

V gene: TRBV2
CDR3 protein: AARTSGSEDTQY

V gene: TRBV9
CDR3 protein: ASSVYNSGQETQY

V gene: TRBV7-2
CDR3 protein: ASSPGTSGKGTDTQY

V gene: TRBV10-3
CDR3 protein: AISGGLYEKLF

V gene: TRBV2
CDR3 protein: ASSRTITGGYT

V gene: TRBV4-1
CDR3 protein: ASSQGGLGTEAF

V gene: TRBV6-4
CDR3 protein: ASKVLASETDGELF

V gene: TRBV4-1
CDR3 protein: ASSPRVKGVLNTEAF

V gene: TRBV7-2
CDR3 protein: ASSLTSGRETQY

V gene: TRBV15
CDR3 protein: ATSRDSLGRNQPQH

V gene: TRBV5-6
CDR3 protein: AGSSTGRGTEAF

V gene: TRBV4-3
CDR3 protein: ASSQGNVSLMNTEAF

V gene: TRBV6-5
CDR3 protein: ASSYSDRAGNTIY